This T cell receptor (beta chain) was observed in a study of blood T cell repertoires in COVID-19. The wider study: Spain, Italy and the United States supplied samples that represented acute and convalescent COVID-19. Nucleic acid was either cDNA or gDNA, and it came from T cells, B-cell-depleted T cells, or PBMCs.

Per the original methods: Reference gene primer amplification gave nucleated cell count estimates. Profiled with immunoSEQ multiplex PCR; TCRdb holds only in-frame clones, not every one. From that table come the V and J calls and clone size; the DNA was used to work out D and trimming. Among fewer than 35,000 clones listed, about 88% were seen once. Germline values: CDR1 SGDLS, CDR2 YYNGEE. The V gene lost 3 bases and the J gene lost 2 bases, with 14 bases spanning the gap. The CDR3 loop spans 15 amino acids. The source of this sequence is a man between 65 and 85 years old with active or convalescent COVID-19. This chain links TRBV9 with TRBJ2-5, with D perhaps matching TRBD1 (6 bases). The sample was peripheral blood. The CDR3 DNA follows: TGTGCCAGCAGCGCGACATCGGGACATCAAGAGACCCAGTACTTC. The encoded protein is CASSATSGHQETQYF.